What follows is one T cell receptor beta chain and its context. The sample belongs to a study of blood T cell repertoires in COVID-19. Only in-frame clones appear in the TCRdb table, and some are missing; sequencing was by immunoSEQ multiplex PCR. This sample has 240,000 or so clones, with 75% to 90% found just once. CDR1 and CDR2 (germline): SGHDT, YYEEEE. The CDR3 is 16 amino acids. Trimming at V came to 3 bases and at J to 1 base, leaving 7 bases not matched to a gene. The rearrangement joins TRBV5-6 to TRBJ2-1; 7 bases fit TRBD1. The clonotype comes from a woman aged 40-49 years with acute COVID-19. The sample comprised PBMCs or T cells enriched from blood (not recorded which). The CDR3 protein is CASSSRGLGSYNEQFF. CDR3 coding DNA: TGTGCCAGCAGCTCAAGGGGGCTCGGGTCCTACAATGAGCAGTTCTTC.